Given below is one TCR beta chain in context. The specificity of this receptor is unknown. No per-base quality is available; no much larger clone lies one base away. The label giving this sample's time point can be read as: baseline before first vaccination. Samples from vaccinated people were obtained from the UK trials COV001 and COV002, which included a single-blind randomized controlled phase 2/3 trial of AZD1222 (ChAdOx1 nCoV-19) in healthy adults. For TCRbeta chain sequencing, PBMC samples were collected from trial participants at day 0 and at day 28 after the second dose. The CDR3 regions of human TCRbeta chains were subjected to immunosequencing. From the authors' description of their analysis: TCRs in the repertoires were matched against a reference library of SARS-CoV-2-specific TCRs that had been generated with the MIRA antigen-specificity platform. Breadth meant the fraction of unique TCRs that were SARS-CoV-2-associated, whereas depth meant the fraction of total T cells that were SARS-CoV-2-associated. Using the MIRA data, each spike-specific TCR was mapped to the spike region that the TCR reacts to and placed in a CD4 or CD8 class. Log10-transformed breadth and depth values were compared by one-way ANOVA with Sidak's multiple comparisons tests. Held by TCRdb, this immuneACCESS table contains in-frame sequences only and omits some clones. Under half of the omission traces to an unresolved V gene where checked; the cause of the rest is unknown. D and trimming were read from the DNA, whereas the V and J calls and clone size are those reported in that table. This sample holds 100,000 to 150,000 clones; 65% to 90% were observed only once. The top ten constitute approximately 20% of the sample.

V loses 2 bases at its end and J loses 3 bases; junction bases beyond the gene matches: 9. The CDR3 contains 16 residues, cysteine and phenylalanine counted. Only the CDR3 portion is preserved as DNA: 48 bases, with reading frame beginning at the first base. CDR1 MNHEY and CDR2 SVGAGI are derived from the germline V gene. The data originate from a study of T cell responses to AZD1222 COVID-19 vaccine (dated by TCRdb to about 2021). Turning to the overall study: AZD1222 recipients whose second dose came at about 4 weeks and those whose second dose came at about 12 weeks were combined into one group, since spike-specific TCR depth and breadth did not differ between the two schedules. A total of more than 230 trial participants underwent TCR sequencing, of whom around 210 had received two doses of AZD1222 and around 25 had received two doses of the MenACWY control vaccine. Trial participants were enrolled by age into subgroups of 18-55, 56-69 and 70-plus years, and around 150, 28 and 57 TCR-sequenced participants, respectively, were included in these subgroups.

Results and caveats for the whole study, not just this receptor: In the small 56-69-year group, the increase in depth fell short of significance, most likely because of low power. The vaccine-associated CD4 TCRs covered the entire spike protein, and the dominant responses fell in regions 160-218 and 743-854. Reportedly, almost half of the unique spike-specific TCRs recognized epitopes lying outside the regions that are mutated in the B.1.351 and B.1.1.7 variants. Participants were mostly white British and included more females than males, and it was suggested by the authors that clonal diversity may have been underestimated. After two AZD1222 doses, both the breadth and the depth of spike-specific TCRs were significantly higher than at day 0 and than in MenACWY recipients. Conclusions about previously exposed vaccinees are limited, since just six or seven AZD1222 recipients were seropositive for SARS-CoV-2 at baseline. No day 14 peak-response samples were available, so repertoires were characterized only after the peak T cell response.

Here the sequenced sample was peripheral blood, taken on day 0 of AZD1222 vaccination. The TCR comes from an adult in good health. This sequence uses TRBV6-5 and TRBJ1-2; 7 central nucleotides agree with TRBD1. The DNA reads as follows: TGTGCCAGCAGTTACAGGATGGAGGGGGCTCACTATGGCTACACCTTC. It is translated as CASSYRMEGAHYGYTF.